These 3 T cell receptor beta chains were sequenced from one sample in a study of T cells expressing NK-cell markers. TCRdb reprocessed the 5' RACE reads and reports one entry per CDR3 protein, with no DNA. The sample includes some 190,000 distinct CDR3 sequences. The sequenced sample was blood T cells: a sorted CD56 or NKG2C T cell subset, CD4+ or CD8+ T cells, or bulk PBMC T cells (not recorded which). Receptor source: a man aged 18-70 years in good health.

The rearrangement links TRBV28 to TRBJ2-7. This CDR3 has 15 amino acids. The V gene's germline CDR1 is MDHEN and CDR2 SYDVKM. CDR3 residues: CASSLAAGGSYEQYF.

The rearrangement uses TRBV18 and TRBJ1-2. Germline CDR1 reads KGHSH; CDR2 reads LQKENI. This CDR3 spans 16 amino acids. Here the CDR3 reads CASSPVRTPLNYGYTF. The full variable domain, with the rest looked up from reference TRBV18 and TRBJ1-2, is NAGVMQNPRHLVRRRGQEARLRCSPMKGHSHVYWYRQLPEEGLKFMVYLQKENIIDESGMPKERFSAEFPKEGPSILRIQQVVRGDSAAYFCASSPVRTPLNYGYTFGSGTRLTVV.

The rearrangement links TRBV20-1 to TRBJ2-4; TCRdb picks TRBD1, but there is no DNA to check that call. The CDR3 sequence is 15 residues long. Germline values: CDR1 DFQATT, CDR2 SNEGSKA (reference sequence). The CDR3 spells CSASDRGGYKNIQYF.